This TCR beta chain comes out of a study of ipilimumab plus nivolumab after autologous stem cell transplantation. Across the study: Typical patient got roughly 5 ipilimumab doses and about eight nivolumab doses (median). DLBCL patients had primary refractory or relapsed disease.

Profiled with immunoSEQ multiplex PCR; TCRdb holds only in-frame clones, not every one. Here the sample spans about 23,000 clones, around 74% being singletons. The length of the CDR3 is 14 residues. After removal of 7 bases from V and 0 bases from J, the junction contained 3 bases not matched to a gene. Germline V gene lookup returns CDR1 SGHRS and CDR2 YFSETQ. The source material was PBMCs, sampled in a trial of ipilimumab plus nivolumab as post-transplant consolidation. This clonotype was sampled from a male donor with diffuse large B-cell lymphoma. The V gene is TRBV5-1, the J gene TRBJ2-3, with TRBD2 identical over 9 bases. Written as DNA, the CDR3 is TGCGCCAGCCGGCGGGGGGGGAGCACAGATACGCAGTATTTT. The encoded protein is CASRRGGSTDTQYF.